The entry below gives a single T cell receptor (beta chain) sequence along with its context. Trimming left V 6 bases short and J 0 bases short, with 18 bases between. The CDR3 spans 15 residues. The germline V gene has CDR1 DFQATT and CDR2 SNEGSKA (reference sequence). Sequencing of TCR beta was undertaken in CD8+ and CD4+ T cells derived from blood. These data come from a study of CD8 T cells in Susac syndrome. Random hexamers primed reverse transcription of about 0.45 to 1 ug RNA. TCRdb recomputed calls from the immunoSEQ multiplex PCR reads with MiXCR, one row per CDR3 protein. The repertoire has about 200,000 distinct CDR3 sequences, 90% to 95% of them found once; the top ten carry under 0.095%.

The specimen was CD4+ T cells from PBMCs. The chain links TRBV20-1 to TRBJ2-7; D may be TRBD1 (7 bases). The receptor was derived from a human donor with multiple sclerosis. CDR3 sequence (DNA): TGCAGTGCCCCAGGGGGGCAGCAGAGCTCCTACGAGCAGTACTTC. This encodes CSAPGGQQSSYEQYF.